This TCR beta chain was captured by sequencing in a study of CD8+ T cells in alopecia areata. CDR3 length equals 12 residues. V dropped 3 bases and J dropped 8; count of bases not matched to a gene: 1. Germline CDR1 is SGHNT and CDR2 is YYREEE (reference sequence). Sequencing relied on a cDNA template that was reverse transcribed from extracted RNA. TCRdb keeps only in-frame clones here, not all; method: immunoSEQ multiplex PCR. The sample lists approximately 99,000 clones; roughly 59% were seen once. The TCR was taken from a human donor in good health. The V and J genes are TRBV5-4 and TRBJ1-2; 10 nucleotides align to TRBD1. The material sequenced was CD8+ T cells sorted from blood. The CDR3 nucleotides are TGTGCCAGCAGCTGGACAGGGGGAGGCTACACCTTC. Protein: CASSWTGGGYTF.